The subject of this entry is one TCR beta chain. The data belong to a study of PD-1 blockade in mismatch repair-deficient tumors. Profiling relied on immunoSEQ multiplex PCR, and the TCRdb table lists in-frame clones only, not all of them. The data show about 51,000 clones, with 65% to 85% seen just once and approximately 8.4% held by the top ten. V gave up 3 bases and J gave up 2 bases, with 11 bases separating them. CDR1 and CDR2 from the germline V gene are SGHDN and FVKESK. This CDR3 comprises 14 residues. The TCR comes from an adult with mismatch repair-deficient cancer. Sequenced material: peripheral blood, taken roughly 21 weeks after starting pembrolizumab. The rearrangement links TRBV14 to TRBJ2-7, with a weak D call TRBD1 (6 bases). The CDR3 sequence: CASSHPDRPYEQYF. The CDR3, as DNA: TGTGCCAGCAGCCACCCCGACAGGCCCTACGAGCAGTACTTC.